These 26 T cell receptor beta chains share one sample of origin, sequenced in a study of OX40 agonist ivuxolimab in advanced cancers. Some clones are missing from TCRdb's copy, which holds only in-frame ones; the method was immunoSEQ multiplex PCR. The sample shows over 70,000 clones, just over 90% of them seen only once. Sequenced here: CD4+ or CD8+ T cells sorted from blood, sampled in a trial of the OX40 agonist ivuxolimab. The receptors were sampled from an adult with an advanced solid tumor such as melanoma, head and neck, liver or kidney cancer.

This sequence joins TRBV6-5 and TRBJ2-7, with 7 bases fitting TRBD1. Germline CDR1 reads MNHEY; CDR2 reads SVGAGI. The CDR3 consists of 13 residues. J lost 4 bases, V lost 7 bases, and 7 bases had no gene match. The CDR3 bases are TGTGCCAGCATGAGGACAGGAGGTTACGAGCAGTACTTC. This sequence encodes CASMRTGGYEQYF.

The rearrangement uses TRBV15 and TRBJ2-5, with 14 bases aligning to TRBD2. CDR1 and CDR2 (germline): LNHNV, YYDKDF (reference sequence). With V trimmed by 5 bases and J by 4 bases, 6 bases remained unmatched. CDR3 size: 16 residues. CDR3 protein: CATSRTTSGRGETQYF. DNA for the CDR3: TGTGCCACCAGCCGCACGACTAGCGGGAGGGGAGAGACCCAGTACTTC.

The chain links TRBV11-2 to TRBJ2-1, with 7 positions matching TRBD2. Germline-derived CDR1 and CDR2 are SGHAT and FQNNGV. V shed 1 base, J shed 3 bases, and the junction held 3 bases outside the gene matches. CDR3 length: 15 amino acids. For the CDR3, the DNA is TGTGCCAGCAGCTTAGCAGCGGGAAGCTACAATGAGCAGTTCTTC. Protein product: CASSLAAGSYNEQFF.

The V and J genes are TRBV5-4 and TRBJ2-7, with D possibly matching TRBD2 (5 bases). CDR3 length: 12 amino acids. The V gene's germline CDR1 is SGHNT and CDR2 YYREEE (reference sequence). V was trimmed by 2 bases and J by 4 bases, leaving 7 bases between them. CDR3 DNA sequence: TGTGCCAGCAGCTTTCCGGGATACGAGCAGTACTTC. Amino acids: CASSFPGYEQYF. The whole variable domain, remainder taken from reference TRBV5-4 and TRBJ2-7, is ETGVTQSPTHLIKTRGQQVTLRCSSQSGHNTVSWYQQALGQGPQFIFQYYREEENGRGNFPPRFSGLQFPNYSSELNVNALELDDSALYLCASSFPGYEQYFGPGTRLTVT.

The J gene is TRBJ1-1, the V gene TRBV7-2; D is undetermined. The CDR3 contains 12 residues. The germline CDR1 and CDR2 sequences are SGHTA and FQGNSA. Trimming took 7 bases from V and 1 from J, leaving 7 bases between them. CDR3 protein: CASNTPNTEAFF. CDR3 DNA sequence: TGTGCCAGCAACACCCCGAACACTGAAGCTTTCTTT.

This chain uses TRBV29-1 with TRBJ1-3; D is unresolved. Germline-derived CDR1 and CDR2 are SQVTM and ANQGSEA. Trimming cost V 7 bases and J 6 bases, with 31 bases left between them. The CDR3 sequence is 18 residues long. DNA of the CDR3: TGCAGCGCCCCGCCGAAGGCGAGGCAGCGGTCTAAGATAAACACCATATATTTT. Protein: CSAPPKARQRSKINTIYF.

The rearrangement joins TRBV9 to TRBJ2-7; 7 bases line up with TRBD1. The CDR3 spans 14 residues. Germline V lookup: CDR1 SGDLS, CDR2 YYNGEE. V was clipped by 0 bases and J by 5 bases; unmatched bases: 5. CDR3 amino acids: CASSVEVGGDEQYF. The CDR3 DNA sequence: TGTGCCAGCAGCGTAGAGGTAGGGGGCGACGAGCAGTACTTC.

The J gene is TRBJ2-5, the V gene TRBV19; tentative D call: TRBD1 (6 bases). The CDR3 consists of 18 residues. Germline assignment: CDR1 LNHDA and CDR2 SQIVND (reference sequence). V gave up 1 base and J gave up 3 bases, with 21 bases separating them. CDR3 DNA: TGTGCCAGTAGTATAGGCCAGGTGAACAGGGAGATGGAAGAGACCCAGTACTTC. Translation: CASSIGQVNREMEETQYF.

This chain connects TRBV18 to TRBJ2-7, with 8 bases aligning to TRBD1. Germline CDR1 reads KGHSH; CDR2 reads LQKENI. The CDR3 is 14 residues long. J gave up 6 bases and V 3 bases, and 7 bases lay outside the gene matches. The CDR3 is CASSPGTGRAEQYF. The CDR3 nucleotides read TGTGCCAGCTCACCGGGGACAGGTCGGGCCGAGCAGTACTTC.

V usage is TRBV5-4 and J usage is TRBJ2-3; 11 bases align to TRBD2. Germline values: CDR1 SGHNT, CDR2 YYREEE (reference sequence). J lost 4 bases, V lost 6 bases, and 1 base had no gene match. This CDR3 is 13 amino acids long. The CDR3 spells CASKLAGADTQYF. CDR3 DNA sequence: TGTGCCAGCAAACTAGCGGGAGCAGATACGCAGTATTTT.

The rearrangement links TRBV7-6 to TRBJ2-1; 12 nucleotides align to TRBD2. Per germline, CDR1 SGHVS and CDR2 FNYEAQ. The V segment lost 4 bases and the J segment 7 bases; nucleotides outside the gene matches: 5. CDR3 size: 15 residues. The DNA of the CDR3 is TGTGCCAGCAGCTATTCTAGCGGGAGGGTTAATGAGCAGTTCTTC. Translating it yields CASSYSSGRVNEQFF.

The V call is TRBV2, the J call TRBJ2-1; TRBD2 matches at 13 bases. The CDR3 has 14 amino acids. V dropped 6 bases and J dropped 8; count of bases not matched to a gene: 4. CDR1 is SNHLY, CDR2 FYNNEI, per germline. The DNA for the CDR3 is TGTGCCAGCAGGGGGACTAGCGGGGTCCATGAGCAGTTCTTC. It specifies CASRGTSGVHEQFF. Full variable domain (remainder filled in from reference TRBV2 and TRBJ2-1): EPEVTQTPSHQVTQMGQEVILRCVPISNHLYFYWYRQILGQKVEFLVSFYNNEISEKSEIFDDQFSVERPDGSNFTLKIRSTKLEDSAMYFCASRGTSGVHEQFFGPGTRLTVL.

This rearrangement joins TRBV7-3 to TRBJ2-5; 7 bases line up with TRBD2. The junction had 12 bases not matched to a gene; V was cut back by 6 bases and J by 5 bases. The germline V gene has CDR1 SGHTA and CDR2 FQGTGA. The CDR3 runs to 15 residues. The CDR3 nucleotides are TGTGCCAGCAGTTTCAGGAGGGAAGCGGGGGAGACCCAGTACTTC. Amino acids: CASSFRREAGETQYF.

CDR3 nucleotides: TGCAGCGTTGCGGCAGCTAGTCCCACAGATACGCAGTATTTT. This sequence encodes CSVAAASPTDTQYF. The rearrangement uses TRBV29-1 and TRBJ2-3, with D uncertain. The CDR3 extends over 14 amino acids. V was pared by 4 bases and J by 2 bases, with 13 bases between. Looked up from germline, CDR1 is SQVTM and CDR2 is ANQGSEA.

The rearrangement links TRBV27 to TRBJ1-5; D is ambiguous. In germline, CDR1 is MNHEY, CDR2 SMNVEV (reference sequence). This CDR3 is built from 14 residues. Trimming pared 0 bases from V and 4 bases from J, leaving 7 bases between. The CDR3 coding sequence is TGTGCCAGCAGTTTATCAGGGTTTAATCAGCCCCAGCATTTT. Protein product: CASSLSGFNQPQHF.

This rearrangement joins TRBV4-1 to TRBJ1-2; D is unclear. The germline gives CDR1 MGHRA, CDR2 YSYEKL. Trimming stripped 1 base from V and 5 bases from J, with 11 bases between. This CDR3 comprises 14 residues. CDR3 nucleotide sequence: TGCGCCAGCAGCCAAGGTATACCCTATTATGGCTACACCTTC. It is translated as CASSQGIPYYGYTF.

The rearrangement joins TRBV5-6 to TRBJ1-2; D ambiguous. Germline V CDR1 and CDR2: SGHDT, YYEEEE. V was shortened by 5 bases and J by 4 bases, with 9 bases between the two germline ends. This CDR3 region has 12 residues. This CDR3 is CASRSSSYGYTF. The CDR3 coding sequence is TGTGCCAGCAGGAGTTCTTCCTATGGCTACACCTTC. Full variable domain (remainder filled in from reference TRBV5-6 and TRBJ1-2): DAGVTQSPTHLIKTRGQQVTLRCSPKSGHDTVSWYQQALGQGPQFIFQYYEEEERQRGNFPDRFSGHQFPNYSSELNVNALLLGDSALYLCASRSSSYGYTFGSGTRLTVV.

The chain combines TRBV27 with TRBJ1-2; 9 bases match TRBD1. This CDR3 contains 16 residues. J was trimmed by 5 bases and V by 2 bases; bases with no gene match: 9. The germline gives CDR1 MNHEY, CDR2 SMNVEV (reference sequence). DNA for the CDR3: TGTGCCAGCAGTTTAGGCGGGACAGGGAAGGGGTATGGCTACACCTTC. It is translated as CASSLGGTGKGYGYTF.

The V call is TRBV11-2, the J call TRBJ1-1; tentatively, D is TRBD1 (6 bases). V was cut by 4 bases and J by 10 bases, with 10 bases left in between. The germline V gene encodes CDR1 SGHAT and CDR2 FQNNGV. The CDR3 is made up of 11 amino acids. CDR3 nucleotides: TGTGCCAGCAGCTCAACAGGGAGAGCTTTCTTT. This gives the protein CASSSTGRAFF.

A few counts support this clone. The chain couples TRBV6-5 to TRBJ2-7; 13 positions match TRBD2. This CDR3 has 15 amino acids. Germline CDR1 and CDR2: MNHEY and SVGAGI. V shed 4 bases, J shed 3 bases, and the junction held 3 bases outside the gene matches. The CDR3 DNA reads as TGTGCCAGCAGTTCTTGGACTAGCGGGAGCTACGAGCAGTACTTC. It specifies CASSSWTSGSYEQYF.

DNA for the CDR3: TGTGCCAGCAGCTTAGGCCGAGACAACAGGGGATCTTACGCCACCGGGGAGCTGTTTTTT. Encoded protein: CASSLGRDNRGSYATGELFF. V usage is TRBV7-6 and J usage is TRBJ2-2; the match to TRBD1 covers 7 bases. The V gene's germline CDR1 is SGHVS and CDR2 FNYEAQ. This CDR3 spans 20 amino acids. J was trimmed by 4 bases and V by 1 base; bases with no gene match: 18.

V gene TRBV7-2 combines with J gene TRBJ2-7; D is unclear. Trimming shortened V by 5 bases and J by 2 bases, and 13 bases separated the two germline ends. The CDR3 spans 14 residues. CDR1 SGHTA and CDR2 FQGNSA come from the germline V gene. Here the CDR3 DNA reads TGTGCCAGCAGCCAGCGAGGCGGCCCCTACGAGCAGTACTTC. Its protein is CASSQRGGPYEQYF. The full variable domain, rest sourced from reference TRBV7-2 and TRBJ2-7, is GAGVSQSPSNKVTEKGKDVELRCDPISGHTALYWYRQSLGQGLEFLIYFQGNSAPDKSGLPSDRFSAERTGGSVSTLTIQRTQQEDSAVYLCASSQRGGPYEQYFGPGTRLTVT.

This clone was observed a few times. This chain joins TRBV9 and TRBJ1-2; TRBD1 aligns across 12 bases. The trim removed 7 bases at V and 5 bases at J, leaving 6 bases unmatched. CDR1 is SGDLS and CDR2 is YYNGEE in the germline V gene. The CDR3 consists of 14 residues. The CDR3 sequence is CASSGGQGAYGYTF. The DNA of the CDR3 is TGTGCCAGCTCAGGGGGACAGGGGGCTTATGGCTACACCTTC.

The V call is TRBV4-2, the J call TRBJ2-3; 9 nucleotides agree with TRBD2. J gave up 6 bases and V 2 bases, and 12 bases lay outside the gene matches. The CDR3 runs to 17 residues. CDR1 and CDR2 (germline): LGHNA, YNFKEQ. CDR3 DNA sequence: TGTGCCAGCAGCCAACGGTATAGCGGGAGAGGTGAGGATACGCAGTATTTT. It translates to CASSQRYSGRGEDTQYF.

V and J are TRBV28 and TRBJ2-3, with a tentative D call TRBD2 (5 bases). From germline, CDR1 is MDHEN and CDR2 SYDVKM. This CDR3 comprises 15 residues. V was cut by 1 base and J by 2 bases, with 10 bases left in between. CDR3 DNA: TGTGCCAGCAGTTTATTGACGGGAAACACAGATACGCAGTATTTT. Amino acid sequence: CASSLLTGNTDTQYF.

This chain uses TRBV7-2 with TRBJ1-5, with no clear D. The V gene lost 6 bases and the J gene lost 1 base, with 13 bases spanning the gap. CDR3 size: 15 residues. The germline V gene encodes CDR1 SGHTA and CDR2 FQGNSA. CDR3 in DNA: TGTGCCAGCAGTCCAAGGACGGGGAGCAATCAGCCCCAGCATTTT. Translation gives CASSPRTGSNQPQHF.